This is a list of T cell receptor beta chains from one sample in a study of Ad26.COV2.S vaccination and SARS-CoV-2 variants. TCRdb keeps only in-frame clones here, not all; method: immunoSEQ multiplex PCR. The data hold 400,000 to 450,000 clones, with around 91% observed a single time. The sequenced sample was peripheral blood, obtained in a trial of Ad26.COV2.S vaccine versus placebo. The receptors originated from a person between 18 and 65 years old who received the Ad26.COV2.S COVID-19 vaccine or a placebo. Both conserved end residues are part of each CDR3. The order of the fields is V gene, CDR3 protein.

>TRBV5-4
CASSLGGADTGELFF
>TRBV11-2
CASSSGTGSTDTQYF
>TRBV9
CASSLQTSYNEQFF
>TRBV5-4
CASSLGPGDYNEQFF
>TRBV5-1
CASSFLGGTGNEQFF
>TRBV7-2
CASSFTTTNTGELFF
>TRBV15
CATSRDRGLLSYNEQFF
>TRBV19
CASSIDGLAGTYEQYF
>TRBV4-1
CASSRQDREEQETQYF
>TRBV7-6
CASSLAAHEGYEQYF
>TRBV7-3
CASSLNLGGDEQFF
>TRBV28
CASSFWGGLGNQPQHF
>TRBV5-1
CASSSGLAGGPSDTQYF
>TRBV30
CAWSQGAGNTIYF
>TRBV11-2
CASSSVSGRVYNEQFF